The present entry profiles one T cell receptor (beta chain) with its context. Its binding antigen is unknown. Qualities for individual bases were not recorded, and no much larger clone is one base off. This record belongs to a study of regulatory T cells in long-lasting Graves disease (dated by TCRdb to the early 2020s). General notes on the study: Antithyroid drugs had been taken for less than 3 months by newly diagnosed Graves' disease patients. TCR sequencing covered some 13 persistent and 20 or so newly diagnosed Graves' disease patients, around 35 samples in total. Peripheral blood TCR sequencing and RNA sequencing compared persistent Graves' disease patients with newly diagnosed Graves' disease patients. The study was conducted in China and was registered as a clinical trial. Study-wide conclusions, independent of this receptor: TRBV28, TRBJ1-2 and TRBJ2-5 were preferentially used in persistent disease, while TRBV20-1 and TRBJ2-1 were favored in newly diagnosed disease. Peripheral blood alone was examined, since thyroid tissue, which constituted the primary lesion, could not be accessed. Compared with newly diagnosed patients, patients with persistent Graves' disease had lower TCR Shannon entropy and fewer highly expanded clones, which suggests clonal expansion. Patients with persistent disease shared more public clonotypes (approximately 2,500) than newly diagnosed patients did (more than 900). The small sample size was acknowledged by the authors as a limitation that may reduce accuracy. Sequencing and analysis were limited to the TCR beta chain.

The time point label, as the study defines it: newly diagnosed GD, antithyroid drugs for less than 3 months. For both TCR sequencing and RNA sequencing, RNA was extracted from PBMCs using TRIzol. The diagnosis of Graves' disease followed American Thyroid Association guidelines. Patients for the study were recruited at an endocrinology department in Xi'an, China. From each patient, about 8.9 milliliters of peripheral blood was collected into an EDTA anticoagulant tube. PBMCs were isolated by Ficoll Paque Plus density gradient separation without further T cell sorting. An Agilent 2100 Bioanalyzer and agarose gel were used to check RNA quality, while a NanoDrop 2000 measured RNA concentration. The germline V gene encodes CDR1 MNHGY and CDR2 SVAAGI. Trimming takes 4 bases from V and 0 bases from J, and the germline ends sit 10 bases apart. Counted from cysteine to phenylalanine, this CDR3 has 16 amino acids. Of all the DNA, just the CDR3 is kept, 48 bases in frame from base 1.

The receptor library was made with multiplex PCR. The instrument given in TCRdb is Illumina HiSeq 4000. TCR beta libraries were built with iRepertoire HTBI primers and Arm-PCR amplification of CDR3 regions. Before sequencing, the PCR products underwent gel purification. Processing in the source paper ran as follows. Gene usage analysis of CDR3 amino acid clonotypes relied on the roughly 58 TRBV and 14 TRBJ segments identified across samples. Filtered high-quality paired reads were merged into contigs using COPE and FqMerger. Contigs were aligned with BLAST to IMGT TRBV, TRBD and TRBJ reference genes, and CDR3 was defined per IMGT. Highly expanded clones were defined as clonotypes with a frequency above 0.1%. Shannon entropy served as the measure of repertoire diversity, while the Gini coefficient captured V-J evenness. A clonotype found in more than one individual was treated as public. TCRdb handled the public reads itself, with Q25 trimming in fastp and clone calling in MiXCR, and kept productive beta chains. Every entry covers one CDR3 protein and lists the most common genes and DNA from its rows. The V and J calls here are based on TCRdb, not the publication. The sample has 420,000 or so distinct CDR3 sequences on record, about a sixth of them singletons. The ten biggest clones cover around a quarter of the sample.

The data were also submitted as part of a second study, on T cells in Graves' hyperthyroidism and ophthalmopathy. As the second paper documents: Graves' hyperthyroidism was defined as stable when no progression to ophthalmopathy occurred over 18 months of follow-up. Hyperthyroidism patients were newly diagnosed, with disease duration under 2 months, and aged 18 to 65 years. Exclusion was applied to patients with uncontrolled infections, other autoimmune diseases, pregnancy or lactation. Diagnoses were established on the basis of clinical symptoms, serum thyroxine and TRAb, thyroid ultrasound, and orbital computed tomography. The TCR CDR3 was subjected to a first round of RT-PCR using the HTBI primer set and the Qiagen OneStep RT-PCR kit. Most expanded thyroid clonotypes (frequency above 0.001) were also detected in blood, a finding suggesting that blood repertoires may reflect thyroid immune responses. In cross-validation, a model built on a 13 V-J signature told ophthalmopathy apart from stable hyperthyroidism with over 85% sensitivity and about 81% specificity, and in testing the same model reached 80%/75%. In validation, the model predicted progression to ophthalmopathy a median of roughly 6.2 months before onset, with approximately 70% sensitivity and roughly 73% specificity. TCR V-J signatures able to tell the groups apart were searched for in a discovery cohort of 95 to 100 patients, of whom 40 to 45 had Graves' ophthalmopathy and roughly 59 had stable Graves' hyperthyroidism. An independent validation cohort of around 20 hyperthyroidism patients and about 15 patients who later progressed to ophthalmopathy tested prospective prediction of ophthalmopathy. The 95 to 100 discovery patients were randomly split 7:3 into training and test sets. Thyroid tissue and blood T-cell repertoires from more than five Graves' hyperthyroidism patients were also compared in the study. After blood sampling, hyperthyroidism patients were treated with methimazole at a starting dose of 30 mg daily, and ophthalmopathy patients were treated with high-dose intravenous methylprednisolone. Libraries were constructed in a second round of multiplex PCR, after which size selection and purification were performed. The libraries were sequenced on an Illumina HiSeq2000 using paired-end 100 bp reads. SOAPnuke was used to process the raw data, throwing out any read that contained adapters or uncalled bases, had a mean Phred below 15, or lacked an exact constant-primer or identifier match. High-quality paired reads were merged using COPE v1.2.5, and each unique nucleotide sequence was defined as a clonotype. MiTCR v1.1 was used to align clonotypes to the IMGT TRBV, TRBD and TRBJ reference segments. Only V-J combinations with frequency above 0.0001, covering roughly 99% of repertoires, were analysed. The TCS score was defined as the ratio of F50 (clonal expansion) to E x V (chaos), calculated using BLOSUM62-based TCRdist between CDR3 peptides within each V-J. Welch's t-statistics and random forest reduced roughly 530 V-J features to 10 to 15, which were used in a naive Bayes classifier (R e1071). Sample size was not statistically predetermined, and blinding of investigators to group allocation was not performed. According to the paper, TCR Vbeta CDR3 sequencing was carried out on approximately 140 peripheral blood samples, which came from over 40 ophthalmopathy, around 74 hyperthyroidism and approximately 17 progressor patients.

Sample: peripheral blood mononuclear cells (PBMCs), taken at new diagnosis, from a patient treated with antithyroid drugs. The sequence links TRBV6-9 to TRBJ2-6; the D gene cannot be resolved reliably. The receptor was derived from a woman under 30 with Graves disease. Donor details come from another sample of the same person, matched by shared clones. The DNA reads TGTGCCAGCAGTTCCTGGGCCAGCTCTGGGGCCAACGTCCTGACTTTC. The resulting protein is CASSSWASSGANVLTF.